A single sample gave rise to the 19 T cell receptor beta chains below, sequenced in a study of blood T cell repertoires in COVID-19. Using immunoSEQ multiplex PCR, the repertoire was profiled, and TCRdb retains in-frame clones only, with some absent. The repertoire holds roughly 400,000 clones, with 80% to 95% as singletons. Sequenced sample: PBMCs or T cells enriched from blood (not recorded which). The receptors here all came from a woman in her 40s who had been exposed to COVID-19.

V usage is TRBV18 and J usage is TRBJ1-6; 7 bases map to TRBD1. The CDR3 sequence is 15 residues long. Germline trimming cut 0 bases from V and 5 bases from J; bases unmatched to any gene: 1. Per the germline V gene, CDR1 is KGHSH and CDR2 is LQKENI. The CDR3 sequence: CASSPPGQHNSPLHF. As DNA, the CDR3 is TGTGCCAGCTCACCACCGGGACAGCATAATTCACCCCTCCACTTT.

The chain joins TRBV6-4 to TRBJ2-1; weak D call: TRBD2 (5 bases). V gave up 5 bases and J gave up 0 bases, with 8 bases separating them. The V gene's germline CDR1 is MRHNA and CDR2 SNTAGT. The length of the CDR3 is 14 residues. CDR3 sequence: CASSRGSSYNEQFF. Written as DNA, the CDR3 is TGTGCCAGCAGTCGGGGAAGCTCCTACAATGAGCAGTTCTTC.

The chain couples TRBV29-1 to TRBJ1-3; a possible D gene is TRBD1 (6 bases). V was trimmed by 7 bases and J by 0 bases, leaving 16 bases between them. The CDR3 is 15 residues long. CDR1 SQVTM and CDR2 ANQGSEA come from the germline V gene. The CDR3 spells CSATTGTSSGNTIYF. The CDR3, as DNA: TGCAGCGCGACTACCGGGACAAGCTCTGGAAACACCATATATTTT.

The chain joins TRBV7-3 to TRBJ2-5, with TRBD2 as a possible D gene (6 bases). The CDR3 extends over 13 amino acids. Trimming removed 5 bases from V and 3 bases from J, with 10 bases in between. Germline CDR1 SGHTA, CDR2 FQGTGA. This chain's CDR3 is CASSPGLKETQYF. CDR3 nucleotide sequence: TGTGCCAGCAGCCCAGGACTAAAAGAGACCCAGTACTTC.

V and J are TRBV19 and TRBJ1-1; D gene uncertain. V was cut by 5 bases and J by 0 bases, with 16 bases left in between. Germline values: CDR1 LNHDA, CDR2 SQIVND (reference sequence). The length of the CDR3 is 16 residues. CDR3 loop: CASSVLGPGMNTEAFF. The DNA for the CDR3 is TGTGCCAGTAGTGTATTAGGCCCGGGGATGAACACTGAAGCTTTCTTT.

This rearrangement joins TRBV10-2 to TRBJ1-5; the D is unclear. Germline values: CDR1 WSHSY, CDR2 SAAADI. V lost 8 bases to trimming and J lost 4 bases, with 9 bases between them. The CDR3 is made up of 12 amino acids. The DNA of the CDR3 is TGCGCCAGCGGTGGAGTAAATCAGCCCCAGCATTTT. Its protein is CASGGVNQPQHF.

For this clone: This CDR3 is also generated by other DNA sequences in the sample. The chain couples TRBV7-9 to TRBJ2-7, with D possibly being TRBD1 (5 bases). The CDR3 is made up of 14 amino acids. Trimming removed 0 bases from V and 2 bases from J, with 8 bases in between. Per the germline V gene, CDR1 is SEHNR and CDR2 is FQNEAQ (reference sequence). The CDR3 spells CASSLAGATYEQYF. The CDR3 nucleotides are TGTGCCAGCAGCTTAGCAGGGGCCACCTACGAGCAGTACTTC.

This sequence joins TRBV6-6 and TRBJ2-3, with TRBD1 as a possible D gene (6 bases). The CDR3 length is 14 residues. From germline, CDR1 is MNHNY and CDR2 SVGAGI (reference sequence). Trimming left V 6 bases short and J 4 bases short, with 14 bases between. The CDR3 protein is CASRGGVRSDTQYF. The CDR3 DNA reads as TGTGCCAGCAGAGGGGGTGTGAGGTCAGATACGCAGTATTTT.

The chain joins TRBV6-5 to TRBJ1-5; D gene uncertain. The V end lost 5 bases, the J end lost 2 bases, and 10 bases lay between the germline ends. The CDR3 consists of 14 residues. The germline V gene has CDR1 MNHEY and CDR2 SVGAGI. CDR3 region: CASSQQRGNQPQHF. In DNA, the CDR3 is TGTGCCAGCAGTCAGCAGAGGGGCAATCAGCCCCAGCATTTT.

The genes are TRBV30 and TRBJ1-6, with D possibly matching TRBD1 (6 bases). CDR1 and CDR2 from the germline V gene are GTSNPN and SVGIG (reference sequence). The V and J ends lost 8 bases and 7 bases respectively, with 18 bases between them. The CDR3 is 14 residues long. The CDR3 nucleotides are TGTGCCGCCTCAATTGGGCAGGGGAATTCACCCCTCCACTTT. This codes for CAASIGQGNSPLHF.

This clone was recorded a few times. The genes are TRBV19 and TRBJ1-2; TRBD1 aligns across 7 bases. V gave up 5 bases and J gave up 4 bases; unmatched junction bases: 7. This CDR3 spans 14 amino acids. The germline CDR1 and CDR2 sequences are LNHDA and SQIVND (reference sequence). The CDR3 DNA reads TGTGCCAGTAGTTTTCAGGACAGGACCTATGGCTACACCTTC. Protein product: CASSFQDRTYGYTF. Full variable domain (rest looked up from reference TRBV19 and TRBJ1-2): DGGITQSPKYLFRKEGQNVTLSCEQNLNHDAMYWYRQDPGQGLRLIYYSQIVNDFQKGDIAEGYSVSREKKESFPLTVTSAQKNPTAFYLCASSFQDRTYGYTFGSGTRLTVV.

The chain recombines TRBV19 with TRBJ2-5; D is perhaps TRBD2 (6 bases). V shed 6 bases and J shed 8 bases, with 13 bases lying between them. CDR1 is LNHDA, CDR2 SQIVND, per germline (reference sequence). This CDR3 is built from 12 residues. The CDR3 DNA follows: TGTGCCAGTAGCACGGCGGGACGAACCCAGTACTTC. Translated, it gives CASSTAGRTQYF.

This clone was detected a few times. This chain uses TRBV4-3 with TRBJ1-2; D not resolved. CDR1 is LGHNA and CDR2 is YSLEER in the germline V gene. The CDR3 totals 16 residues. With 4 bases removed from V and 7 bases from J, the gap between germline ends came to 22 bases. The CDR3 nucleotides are TGCGCCAGCAGCCTTAATGACTTAATCGCCACGAGTGGCTACACCTTC. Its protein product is CASSLNDLIATSGYTF.

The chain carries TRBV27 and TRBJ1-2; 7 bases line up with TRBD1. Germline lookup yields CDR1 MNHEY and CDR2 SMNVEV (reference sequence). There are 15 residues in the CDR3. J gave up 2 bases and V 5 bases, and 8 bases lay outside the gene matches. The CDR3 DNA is TGTGCCAGCAGTCTACGGACAGGCGCCAACTATGGCTACACCTTC. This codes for CASSLRTGANYGYTF.

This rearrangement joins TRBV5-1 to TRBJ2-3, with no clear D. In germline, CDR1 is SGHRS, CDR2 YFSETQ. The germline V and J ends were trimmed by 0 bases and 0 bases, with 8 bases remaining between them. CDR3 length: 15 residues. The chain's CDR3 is CASSLVPRSTDTQYF. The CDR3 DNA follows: TGCGCCAGCAGCTTGGTGCCCCGGAGCACAGATACGCAGTATTTT.

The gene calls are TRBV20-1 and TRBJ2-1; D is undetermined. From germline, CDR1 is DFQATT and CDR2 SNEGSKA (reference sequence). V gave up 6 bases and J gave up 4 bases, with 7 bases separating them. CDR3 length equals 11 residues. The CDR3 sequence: CSAELYNEQFF. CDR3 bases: TGCAGTGCGGAGTTATACAATGAGCAGTTCTTC.

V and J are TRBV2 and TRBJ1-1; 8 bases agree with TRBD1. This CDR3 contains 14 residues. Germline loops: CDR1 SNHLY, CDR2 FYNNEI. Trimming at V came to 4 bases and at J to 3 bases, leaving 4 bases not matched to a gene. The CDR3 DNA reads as TGTGCCAGCAGTGCTCAGGACAGGGACACTGAAGCTTTCTTT. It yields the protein CASSAQDRDTEAFF.

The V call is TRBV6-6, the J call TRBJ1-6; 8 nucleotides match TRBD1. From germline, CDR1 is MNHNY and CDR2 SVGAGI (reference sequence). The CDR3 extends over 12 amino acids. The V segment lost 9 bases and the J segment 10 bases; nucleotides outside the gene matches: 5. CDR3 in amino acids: CASSTGDSPLHF. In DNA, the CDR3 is TGTGCCAGTTCGACAGGGGACTCACCCCTCCACTTT.

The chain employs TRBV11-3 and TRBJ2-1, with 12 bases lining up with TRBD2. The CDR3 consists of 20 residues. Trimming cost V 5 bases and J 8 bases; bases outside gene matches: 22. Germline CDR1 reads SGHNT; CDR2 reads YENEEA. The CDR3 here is CASSLVGGPGLAGAGDEQFF. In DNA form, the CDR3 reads TGTGCCAGCAGCCTAGTGGGAGGCCCGGGACTAGCGGGTGCAGGGGATGAGCAGTTCTTC.